The entry below gives a single T cell receptor (beta chain) sequence along with its context. A junction end diverges from the germline sequence, so it may reflect a read error. This specimen belongs to a study of technical replicates of blood from a handful of donors. CDR1 and CDR2 (germline): MGHRA, YSYEKL. The CDR3 covers 14 residues. The assay was immunoSEQ multiplex PCR, and TCRdb's table has in-frame clones only and misses some. The table has 76,000 or so clones, around 90% seen once. This rearrangement joins TRBV4-1 to TRBJ2-2, with TRBD1 as a possible D gene (6 bases). The TCR sequence derives from a human donor in good health. Sequenced sample: T cells isolated from PBMCs. The CDR3: CASSQQGNAGELFF. CDR3 DNA: TGCGCCAGCAGCCAGCAGGGGAACGCCGGGGAGCTGTTTTTT.